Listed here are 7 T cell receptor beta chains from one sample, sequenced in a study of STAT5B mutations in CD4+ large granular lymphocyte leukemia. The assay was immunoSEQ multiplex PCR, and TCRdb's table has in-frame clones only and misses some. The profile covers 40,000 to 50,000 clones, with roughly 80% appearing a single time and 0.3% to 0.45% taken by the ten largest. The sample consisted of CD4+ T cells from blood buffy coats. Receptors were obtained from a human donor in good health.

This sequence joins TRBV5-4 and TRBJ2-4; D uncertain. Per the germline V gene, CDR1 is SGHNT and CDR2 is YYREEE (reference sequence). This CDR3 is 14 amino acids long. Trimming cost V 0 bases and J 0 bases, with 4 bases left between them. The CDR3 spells CASSLERAKNIQYF. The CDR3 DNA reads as TGTGCCAGCAGCTTGGAAAGAGCCAAAAACATTCAGTACTTC.

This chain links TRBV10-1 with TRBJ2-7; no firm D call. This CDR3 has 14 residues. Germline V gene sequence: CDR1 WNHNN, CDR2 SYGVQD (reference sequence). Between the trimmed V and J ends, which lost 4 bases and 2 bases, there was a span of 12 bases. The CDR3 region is CASSVSRPPYEQYF. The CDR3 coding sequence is TGCGCCAGCAGTGTGTCCAGGCCACCCTACGAGCAGTACTTC.

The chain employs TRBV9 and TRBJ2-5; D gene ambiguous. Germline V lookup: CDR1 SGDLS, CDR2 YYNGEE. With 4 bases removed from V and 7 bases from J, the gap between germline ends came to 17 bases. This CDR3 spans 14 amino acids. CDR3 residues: CASSPREDPSTQYF. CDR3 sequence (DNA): TGTGCCAGCAGCCCCCGAGAAGACCCCTCGACCCAGTACTTC.

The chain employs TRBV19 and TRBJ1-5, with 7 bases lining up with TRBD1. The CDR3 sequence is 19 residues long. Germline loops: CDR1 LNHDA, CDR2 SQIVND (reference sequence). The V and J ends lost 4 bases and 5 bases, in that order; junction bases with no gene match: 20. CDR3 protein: CASSTELELGQSAHQPQHF. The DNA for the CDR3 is TGTGCCAGTAGTACCGAACTCGAGCTGGGACAGTCGGCCCATCAGCCCCAGCATTTT.

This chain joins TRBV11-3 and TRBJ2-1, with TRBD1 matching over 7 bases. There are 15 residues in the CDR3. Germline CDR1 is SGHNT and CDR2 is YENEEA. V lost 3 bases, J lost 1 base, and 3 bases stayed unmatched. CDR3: CASSFGRGSYNEQFF. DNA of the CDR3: TGTGCCAGCAGCTTTGGCAGGGGGTCCTACAATGAGCAGTTCTTC.

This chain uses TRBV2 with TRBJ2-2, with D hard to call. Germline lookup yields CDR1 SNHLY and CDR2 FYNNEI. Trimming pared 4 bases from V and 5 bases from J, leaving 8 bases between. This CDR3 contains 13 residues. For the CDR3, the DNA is TGTGCCAGCAGTGTTGACGTAACCGGGGAGCTGTTTTTT. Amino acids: CASSVDVTGELFF.

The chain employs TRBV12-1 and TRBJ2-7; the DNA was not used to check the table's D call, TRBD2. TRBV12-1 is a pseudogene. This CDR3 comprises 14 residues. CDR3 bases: TGTGCCAGCAGCTTTACCGGGAGGGCCTACGAGCAGTACTTC. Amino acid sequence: CASSFTGRAYEQYF.